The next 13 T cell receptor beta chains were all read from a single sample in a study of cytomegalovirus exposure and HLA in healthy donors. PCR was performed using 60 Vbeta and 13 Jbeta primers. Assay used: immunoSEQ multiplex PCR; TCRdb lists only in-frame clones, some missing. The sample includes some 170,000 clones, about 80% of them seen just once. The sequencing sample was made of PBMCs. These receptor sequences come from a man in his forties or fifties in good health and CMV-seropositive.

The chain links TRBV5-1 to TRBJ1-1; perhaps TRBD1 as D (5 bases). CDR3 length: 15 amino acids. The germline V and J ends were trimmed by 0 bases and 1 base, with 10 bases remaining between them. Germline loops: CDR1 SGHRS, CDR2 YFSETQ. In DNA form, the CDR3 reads TGCGCCAGCAGCTTGGCAGGGAATACGAACACTGAAGCTTTCTTT. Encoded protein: CASSLAGNTNTEAFF.

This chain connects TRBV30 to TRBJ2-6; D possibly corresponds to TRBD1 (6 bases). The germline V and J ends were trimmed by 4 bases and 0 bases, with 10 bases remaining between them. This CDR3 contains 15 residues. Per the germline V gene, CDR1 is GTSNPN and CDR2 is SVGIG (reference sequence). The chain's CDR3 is CAWKRQVSGANVLTF. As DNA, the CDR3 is TGTGCCTGGAAACGACAGGTCTCTGGGGCCAACGTCCTGACTTTC.

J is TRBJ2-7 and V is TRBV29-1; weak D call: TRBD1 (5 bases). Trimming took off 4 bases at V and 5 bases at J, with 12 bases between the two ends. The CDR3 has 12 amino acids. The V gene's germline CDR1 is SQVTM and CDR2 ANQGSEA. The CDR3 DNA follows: TGCAGCGTTGGCAGGGCAGGCAACGAGCAGTACTTC. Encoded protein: CSVGRAGNEQYF.

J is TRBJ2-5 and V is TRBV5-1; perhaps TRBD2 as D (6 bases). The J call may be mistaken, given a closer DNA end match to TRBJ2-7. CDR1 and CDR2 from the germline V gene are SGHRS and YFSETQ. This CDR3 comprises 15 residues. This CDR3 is CASSLRGVGSYEQYF. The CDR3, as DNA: TGCGCCAGCAGCTTGAGGGGCGTCGGGAGTTACGAGCAGTACTTC.

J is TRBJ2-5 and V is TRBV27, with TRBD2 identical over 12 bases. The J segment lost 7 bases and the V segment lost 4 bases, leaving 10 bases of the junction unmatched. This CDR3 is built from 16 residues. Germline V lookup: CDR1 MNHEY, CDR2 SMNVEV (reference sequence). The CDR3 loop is CASSWLAGGAGGTQYF. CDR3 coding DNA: TGTGCCAGCAGTTGGCTAGCGGGAGGGGCCGGCGGGACCCAGTACTTC.

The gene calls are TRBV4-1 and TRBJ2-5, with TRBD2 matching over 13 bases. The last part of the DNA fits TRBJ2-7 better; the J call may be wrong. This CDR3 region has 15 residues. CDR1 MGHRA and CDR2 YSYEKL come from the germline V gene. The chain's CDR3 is CASSLWTSGSDEQYF. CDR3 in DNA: TGCGCCAGCAGCCTCTGGACTAGCGGGAGCGACGAGCAGTACTTC.

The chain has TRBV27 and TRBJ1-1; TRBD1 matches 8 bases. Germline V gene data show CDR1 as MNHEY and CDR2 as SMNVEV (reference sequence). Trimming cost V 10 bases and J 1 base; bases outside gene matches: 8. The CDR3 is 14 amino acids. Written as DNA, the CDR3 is TGTGCCACCAGACAGGGGTTGCCGAACACTGAAGCTTTCTTT. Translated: CATRQGLPNTEAFF.

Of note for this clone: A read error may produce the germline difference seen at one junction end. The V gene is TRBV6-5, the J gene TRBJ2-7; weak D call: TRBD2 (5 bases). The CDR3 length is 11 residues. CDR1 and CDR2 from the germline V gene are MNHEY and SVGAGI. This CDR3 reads CAISEGNEQYF. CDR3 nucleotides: TGTGCCATCAGTGAGGGTAACGAGCAGTACTTC.

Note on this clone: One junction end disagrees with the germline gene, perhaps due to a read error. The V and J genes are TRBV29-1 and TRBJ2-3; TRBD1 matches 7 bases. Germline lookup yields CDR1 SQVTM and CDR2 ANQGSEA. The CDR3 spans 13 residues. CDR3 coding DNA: TGCAGCGGGGACAGAGGGGGCACAGATACGCAATATTTT. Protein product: CSGDRGGTDTQYF.

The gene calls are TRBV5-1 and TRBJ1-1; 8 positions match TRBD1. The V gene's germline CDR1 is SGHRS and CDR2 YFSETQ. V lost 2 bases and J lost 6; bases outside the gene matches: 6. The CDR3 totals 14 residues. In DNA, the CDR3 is TGCGCCAGCAGCTTCAACCCAGGGGGCTCTGAAGCTTTCTTT. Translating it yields CASSFNPGGSEAFF.

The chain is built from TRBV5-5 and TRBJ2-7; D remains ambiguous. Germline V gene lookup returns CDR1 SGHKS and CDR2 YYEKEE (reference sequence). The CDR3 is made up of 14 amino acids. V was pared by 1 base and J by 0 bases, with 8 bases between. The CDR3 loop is CASSLNIISYEQYF. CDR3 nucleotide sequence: TGTGCCAGCAGCTTGAACATCATCTCCTACGAGCAGTACTTC.

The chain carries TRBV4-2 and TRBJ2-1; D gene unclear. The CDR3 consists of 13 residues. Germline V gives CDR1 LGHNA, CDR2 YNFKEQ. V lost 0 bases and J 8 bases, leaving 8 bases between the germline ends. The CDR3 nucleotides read TGTGCCAGCAGCCAAGAGCAGTTTTATGAGCAGTTCTTC. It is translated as CASSQEQFYEQFF.

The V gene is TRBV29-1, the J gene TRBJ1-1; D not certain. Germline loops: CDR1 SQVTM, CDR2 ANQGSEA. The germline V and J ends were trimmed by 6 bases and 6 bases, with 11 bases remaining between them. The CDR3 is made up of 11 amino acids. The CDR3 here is CSVWVEAEAFF. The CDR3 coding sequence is TGCAGCGTGTGGGTGGAGGCTGAAGCTTTCTTT.